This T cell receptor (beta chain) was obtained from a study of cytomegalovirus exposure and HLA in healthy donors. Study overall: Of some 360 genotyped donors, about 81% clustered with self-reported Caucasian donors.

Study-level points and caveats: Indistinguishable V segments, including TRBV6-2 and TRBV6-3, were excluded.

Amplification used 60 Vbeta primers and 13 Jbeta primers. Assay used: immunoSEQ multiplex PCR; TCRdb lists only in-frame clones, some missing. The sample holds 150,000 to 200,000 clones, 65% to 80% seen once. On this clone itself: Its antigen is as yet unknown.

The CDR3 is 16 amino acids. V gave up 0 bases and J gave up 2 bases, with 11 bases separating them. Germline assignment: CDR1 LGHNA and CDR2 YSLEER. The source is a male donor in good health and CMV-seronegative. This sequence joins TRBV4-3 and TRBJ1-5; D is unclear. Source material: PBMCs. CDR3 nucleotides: TGCGCCAGCAGCCAAGACGGAGTCCCTCGCAATCAGCCCCAGCATTTT. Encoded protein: CASSQDGVPRNQPQHF.